The 5 T cell receptor beta chains reported below all come from one sample, sequenced in a study of cytomegalovirus exposure and HLA in healthy donors. Generated by immunoSEQ multiplex PCR, the TCRdb table keeps only in-frame clones and is missing some. The repertoire holds more than 65,000 clones, about 96% seen once, with 1.3% in the top ten. The specimen sequenced was PBMCs. All receptors derive from a woman aged 18-30 years in good health and CMV-seronegative.

This clone was picked up a small number of times. V is TRBV30 and J is TRBJ2-2; no reliable D call. CDR1 and CDR2 from the germline V gene are GTSNPN and SVGIG (reference sequence). This CDR3 spans 14 amino acids. With 3 bases removed from V and 0 bases from J, the gap between germline ends came to 8 bases. CDR3 sequence: CAWRVPANTGELFF. The CDR3 DNA sequence: TGTGCCTGGAGGGTTCCGGCGAACACCGGGGAGCTGTTTTTT.

This clone was observed a few times. This chain connects TRBV6-1 to TRBJ2-7, with TRBD1 matching over 8 bases. This CDR3 is 15 amino acids long. Germline V lookup: CDR1 MNHNS, CDR2 SASEGT. V shed 4 bases and J 6 bases; nucleotides not matched to a gene: 11. The CDR3 reads CASSAWDRSLSEQYF. The CDR3 nucleotides are TGTGCCAGCAGTGCCTGGGACAGGAGTTTATCCGAGCAGTACTTC.

CDR3 sequence: CASSGTAALNEKLFF. The CDR3 nucleotides read TGTGCCAGCTCAGGAACAGCGGCTCTAAATGAAAAACTGTTTTTT. The J gene is TRBJ1-4, the V gene TRBV18, with D unresolved. CDR1 and CDR2 from the germline V gene are KGHSH and LQKENI. The CDR3 consists of 15 residues. V lost 5 bases, J lost 5 bases, and 15 bases lay in between.

The chain employs TRBV6-5 and TRBJ2-5; D is possibly TRBD1 (6 bases). Trimming took off 4 bases at V and 3 bases at J, with 15 bases between the two ends. CDR1 and CDR2 from the germline V gene are MNHEY and SVGAGI. The CDR3 sequence is 15 residues long. Here the CDR3 DNA reads TGTGCCAGCAGTTTGTGGGCAGGGGAAGAAGAGACCCAGTACTTC. Translating gives CASSLWAGEEETQYF.

The rearrangement uses TRBV27 and TRBJ1-1, with D perhaps matching TRBD1 (6 bases). The CDR3 is made up of 14 amino acids. Trimming cost V 6 bases and J 0 bases, with 11 bases left between them. Germline-derived CDR1 and CDR2 are MNHEY and SMNVEV (reference sequence). The CDR3 reads CASRKGGMNTEAFF. CDR3 DNA sequence: TGTGCCAGCAGAAAGGGGGGGATGAACACTGAAGCTTTCTTT.